The entry that follows covers one T cell receptor beta chain sequence. Its antigen has not been determined. Base qualities are not at hand, and no much larger clone is one base apart. The entry originates in a study of control samples from healthy donors and cancer patients (TCRdb year 2020). Libraries came from the immunoSEQ multiplex PCR assay. TCRdb mirrors the immuneACCESS table, restricted to in-frame sequences. Some clones are absent from its copies; in checked studies, under half trace to an unresolved V gene, and the reason for the others is unknown. This sample holds roughly 180,000 clones; about 91% were observed only once. The ten biggest clones cover 2% to 2.5% of the sample. Measured from the cysteine to the phenylalanine, the CDR3 is 20 residues long. Only the CDR3 part of the read is kept: 60 bases, read in frame from the first base.

Rearrangement joined TRBV21-1 to TRBJ2-1; the table's D gene call, TRBD2, was not cross checked with the DNA. TRBV21-1 is noted as a pseudogene. This clonotype originated in a woman aged 40 to 55 in good health. The sequencing sample was made of blood. The DNA is as follows: TGTGCCAGCAGCAAGCGAACTAGCGGGGCCCCCAAGGGCTCCTACAATGAGCAGTTCTTC. This encodes CASSKRTSGAPKGSYNEQFF.